This T cell receptor beta chain was identified during a study of blood T cells in healthy people across ages. A second PCR of about 6 to 12 cycles used a sample-barcoded 5' primer and a J-beta primer mix. TCRdb called the 5' RACE reads again in MiXCR, with one record for every CDR3 protein. Of about 780,000 distinct CDR3 sequences listed, about half are singletons. CDR1 MNHEY and CDR2 SVGEGT come from the germline V gene. V dropped 8 bases and J dropped 4; count of bases not matched to a gene: 5. CDR3 length equals 13 residues. The sequence was obtained from a man older than 75 in good health. The sample was blood. The chain uses TRBV6-2 or TRBV6-3 and TRBJ1-5; 7 bases match TRBD1. This chain's CDR3 is CASADRANQPQHF. In DNA, the CDR3 is TGTGCCAGCGCCGACAGGGCTAATCAGCCCCAGCATTTT.